This TCR beta chain came from a study of blood T cell repertoires in COVID-19. Libraries were prepared by immunoSEQ multiplex PCR; TCRdb keeps only in-frame clonotypes and omits some of them. The sample has approximately 290,000 clones; 80% to 90% are singletons. Participants had their cohort set by participant-reported clinical history. In Cohort 3, a recovered donor had either two negative PCRs, clearance, or symptom resolution. The CDR3 covers 13 residues. Germline CDR1 is MNHEY and CDR2 is SMNVEV (reference sequence). Trimming took 6 bases from V and 5 from J; bases not matched to a gene: 6. The rearrangement uses TRBV27 and TRBJ1-1; TRBD1 matches at 7 bases. This sequence was found in a young woman who had recovered from COVID-19. Material for sequencing was PBMCs or T cells enriched from blood (not recorded which). The CDR3 region has the DNA TGTGCCAGCAGGAGGGTCAGGGGGACTGAAGCTTTCTTT. Encoded protein: CASRRVRGTEAFF.